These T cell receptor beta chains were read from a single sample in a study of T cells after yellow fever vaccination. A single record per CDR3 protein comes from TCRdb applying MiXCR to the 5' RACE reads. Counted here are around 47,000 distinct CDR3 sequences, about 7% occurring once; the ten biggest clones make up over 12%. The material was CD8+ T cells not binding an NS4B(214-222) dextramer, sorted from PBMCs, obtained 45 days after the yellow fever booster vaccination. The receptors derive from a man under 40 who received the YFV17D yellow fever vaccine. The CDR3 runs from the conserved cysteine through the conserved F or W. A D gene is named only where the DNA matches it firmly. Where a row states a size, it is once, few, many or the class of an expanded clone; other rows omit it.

TGTGCCAGCAGCAGGCCTACAGGGTTAAGCTACAATGAGCAGTTCTTC,CASSRPTGLSYNEQFF,TRBJ2-1,many,TRBV21-1,-
TGTGCCAGCAGCGGGCCGTCGGATCCCGCCCCCGAGCAGTACTTC,CASSGPSDPAPEQYF,TRBJ2-7,-,TRBV5-4,-
TGTGCCAGCAGCCCCGGACTAGCGGGAAAGGAGACCCAGTACTTC,CASSPGLAGKETQYF,TRBJ2-5,many,TRBV12-3/TRBV12-4,TRBD2
TGCAGCGTCAAGGGACTAACGGGAGAGGTGGATGAGCAGTTCTTC,CSVKGLTGEVDEQFF,TRBJ2-1,many,TRBV29-1,TRBD2
TGCAGTGCTAGAAACCTAGCGGGAGGGGGTCATGAGCAGTTCTTC,CSARNLAGGGHEQFF,TRBJ2-1,many,TRBV20-1,TRBD2
TGTGCCAGCAGGCTCGGGCAGTTCATAGGGTACGAGCAGTACTTC,CASRLGQFIGYEQYF,TRBJ2-7,many,TRBV6-5,-
TGTGCCAGCAGAATAGGACAGGGGGCTAGCTACACCTTC,CASRIGQGASYTF,TRBJ1-2,many,TRBV27,TRBD1
TGTGCCAGCAGCTTATGGGAGCCGGGACTAGCGGGAGGACTACCCTACGAGCAGTACTTC,CASSLWEPGLAGGLPYEQYF,TRBJ2-7,many,TRBV11-2,TRBD2
TGTGCTAGTGGTTTAGAACCAAACTATGGCTACACCTTC,CASGLEPNYGYTF,TRBJ1-2,few,TRBV12-5,-
TGTGCCAGCAGTAAACCGGGACAGGTCACCACCGGGGAGCTGTTTTTT,CASSKPGQVTTGELFF,TRBJ2-2,many,TRBV12-3/TRBV12-4,TRBD1
TGTGCCAGCAGCCCAACGAACACCGGGGAGCTGTTTTTT,CASSPTNTGELFF,TRBJ2-2,-,TRBV27,-
TGTGCCAGCAGTTACTCGACGGGTCCCAATGAGCAGTTCTTC,CASSYSTGPNEQFF,TRBJ2-1,many,TRBV6-5,-
TGCAGCGTTGAAGAGTTAGGAGACGAGCAGTTCTTC,CSVEELGDEQFF,TRBJ2-1,many,TRBV29-1,-
TGTGCCAGCAAATTTGTGGGGGATAATCAGCCCCAGCATTTT,CASKFVGDNQPQHF,TRBJ1-5,many,TRBV6-2/TRBV6-3,-
TGTGCCAGCAGTTCCGGGAACGAGCAGTACTTC,CASSSGNEQYF,TRBJ2-7,few,TRBV6-5,-
TGTGCCAGCTTGCAGACCTACGAGCAGTACTTC,CASLQTYEQYF,TRBJ2-7,many,TRBV14,-
TGCAGCGTGCGTGGGGACAGCCATCTGAACACTGAAGCTTTCTTT,CSVRGDSHLNTEAFF,TRBJ1-1,many,TRBV29-1,TRBD1
TGCAGCGTTGAGGGGGACGTCAGCTCCTACAATGAGCAGTTCTTC,CSVEGDVSSYNEQFF,TRBJ2-1,-,TRBV29-1,-
TGCAGTGCTAGAGATCTCCAGGGGACTCTAAACACCGGGGAGCTGTTTTTT,CSARDLQGTLNTGELFF,TRBJ2-2,few,TRBV20-1,-
TGTGCCAGCAGCTTCCTAGGGGCAGGAGAGCAGTTCTTC,CASSFLGAGEQFF,TRBJ2-1,many,TRBV7-8,-
TGTGCCAGCAGACGTGAACTAGCGGGAGGCCCTGGGAAAGAGCAGTACTTC,CASRRELAGGPGKEQYF,TRBJ2-7,many,TRBV2,TRBD2
TGTGCCAGCATGGAGGAAACGTCCTACAATGAGCAGTTCTTC,CASMEETSYNEQFF,TRBJ2-1,many,TRBV25-1,-
TGCAGTCCACTCACTAGCGAGACTGGCAATGAGCAGTTCTTC,CSPLTSETGNEQFF,TRBJ2-1,many,TRBV20-1,TRBD2
TGCAGTGCTAGAGATCTCATGGGACGTGAGCAGTTCTTC,CSARDLMGREQFF,TRBJ2-1,-,TRBV20-1,-
TGCAGCGTTGAAGATATCGCTCATTCGGGAGGGATGGGCGAGCAGTACTTC,CSVEDIAHSGGMGEQYF,TRBJ2-7,many,TRBV29-1,TRBD2
TGCTGTGCTAGAGATGAAGGTGCCGGCCGCCAAGAGACCCAGTACTTC,CCARDEGAGRQETQYF,TRBJ2-5,few,TRBV20-1,-
TGTGCCCGCAAGATTGACAGGGGACGACAGGATACGCAGTATTTT,CARKIDRGRQDTQYF,TRBJ2-3,many,TRBV6-2/TRBV6-3,TRBD1
TGCGCCAGCAGCCAAGATATAGCGGGAACCTACAATGAGCAGTTCTTC,CASSQDIAGTYNEQFF,TRBJ2-1,many,TRBV4-3,TRBD2
TGCAGTGCTCTCCGACAGGGAAGGGCTGAGCAGTTCTTC,CSALRQGRAEQFF,TRBJ2-1,few,TRBV20-1,TRBD1
TGCTGCGCTAGACTCTCCGGGGGCCCTAAACAATGGAAGGAGCAGTACTTC,CCARLSGGPKQWKEQYF,TRBJ2-7,-,TRBV20-1,-